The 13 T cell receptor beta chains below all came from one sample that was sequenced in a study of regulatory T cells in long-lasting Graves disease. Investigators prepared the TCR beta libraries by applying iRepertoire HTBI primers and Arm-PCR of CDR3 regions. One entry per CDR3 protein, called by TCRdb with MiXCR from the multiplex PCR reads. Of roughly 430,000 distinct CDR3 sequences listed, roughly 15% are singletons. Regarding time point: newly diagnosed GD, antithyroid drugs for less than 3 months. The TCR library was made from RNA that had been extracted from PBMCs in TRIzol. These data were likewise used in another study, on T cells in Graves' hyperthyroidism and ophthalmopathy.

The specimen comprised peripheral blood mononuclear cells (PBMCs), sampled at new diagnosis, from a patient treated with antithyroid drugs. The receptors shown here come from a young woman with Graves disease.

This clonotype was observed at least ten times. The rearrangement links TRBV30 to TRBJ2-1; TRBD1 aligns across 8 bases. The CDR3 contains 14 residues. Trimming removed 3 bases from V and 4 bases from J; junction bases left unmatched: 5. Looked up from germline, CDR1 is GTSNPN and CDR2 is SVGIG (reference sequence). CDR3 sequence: CAWSQGAWYNEQFF. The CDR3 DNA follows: TGTGCCTGGAGCCAGGGGGCTTGGTACAATGAGCAGTTCTTC.

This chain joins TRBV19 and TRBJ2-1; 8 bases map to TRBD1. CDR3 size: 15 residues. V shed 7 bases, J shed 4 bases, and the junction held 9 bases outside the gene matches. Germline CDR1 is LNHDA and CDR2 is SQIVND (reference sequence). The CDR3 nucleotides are TGTGCCAGTACCACGACAGGGGAGCTTTACAATGAGCAGTTCTTC. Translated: CASTTTGELYNEQFF.

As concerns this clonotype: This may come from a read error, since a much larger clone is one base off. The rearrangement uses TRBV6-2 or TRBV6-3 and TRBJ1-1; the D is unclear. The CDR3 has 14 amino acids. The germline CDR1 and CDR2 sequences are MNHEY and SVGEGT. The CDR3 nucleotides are TGTGTCAGCAGTTCCCGGGGAGTTAACACTGAAGCTTTCTTT. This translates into CVSSSRGVNTEAFF.

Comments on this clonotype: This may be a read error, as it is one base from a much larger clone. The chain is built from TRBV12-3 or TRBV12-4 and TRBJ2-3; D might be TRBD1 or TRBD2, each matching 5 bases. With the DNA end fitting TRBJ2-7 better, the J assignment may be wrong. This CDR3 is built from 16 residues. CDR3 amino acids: CASTDTPRDRRNEQYF. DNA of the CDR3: TGTGCCAGCACTGACACGCCCCGGGACCGACGCAATGAGCAGTACTTC.

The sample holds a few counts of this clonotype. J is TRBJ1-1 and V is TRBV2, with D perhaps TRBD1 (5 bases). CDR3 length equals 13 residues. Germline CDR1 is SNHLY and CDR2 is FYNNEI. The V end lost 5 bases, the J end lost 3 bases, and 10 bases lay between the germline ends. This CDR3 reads CASSTLTDTEAFF. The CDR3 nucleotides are TGTGCCAGCAGTACCCTGACAGACACTGAAGCTTTCTTT. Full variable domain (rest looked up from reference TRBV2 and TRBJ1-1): EPEVTQTPSHQVTQMGQEVILRCVPISNHLYFYWYRQILGQKVEFLVSFYNNEISEKSEIFDDQFSVERPDGSNFTLKIRSTKLEDSAMYFCASSTLTDTEAFFGQGTRLTVV.

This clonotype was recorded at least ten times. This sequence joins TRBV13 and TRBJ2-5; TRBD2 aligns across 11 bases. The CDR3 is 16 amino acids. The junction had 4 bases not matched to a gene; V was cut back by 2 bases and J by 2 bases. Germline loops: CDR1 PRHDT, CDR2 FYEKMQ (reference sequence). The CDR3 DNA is TGTGCCAGCAGCTTAACTAGCGGGAGAGGGCAAGAGACCCAGTACTTC. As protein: CASSLTSGRGQETQYF.

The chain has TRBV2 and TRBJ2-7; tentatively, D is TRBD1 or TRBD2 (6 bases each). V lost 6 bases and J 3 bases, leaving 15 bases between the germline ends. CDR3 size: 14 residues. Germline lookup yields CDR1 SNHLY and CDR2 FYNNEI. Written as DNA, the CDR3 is TGTGCCAGCAGGACTAGGACAGTGAGCTACGAGCAGTACTTC. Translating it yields CASRTRTVSYEQYF.

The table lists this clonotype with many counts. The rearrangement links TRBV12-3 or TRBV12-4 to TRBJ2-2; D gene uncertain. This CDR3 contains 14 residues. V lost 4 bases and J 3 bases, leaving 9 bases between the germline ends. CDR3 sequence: CASSWIYDTGELFF. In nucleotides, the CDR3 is TGTGCCAGCAGTTGGATCTACGACACCGGGGAGCTGTTTTTT.

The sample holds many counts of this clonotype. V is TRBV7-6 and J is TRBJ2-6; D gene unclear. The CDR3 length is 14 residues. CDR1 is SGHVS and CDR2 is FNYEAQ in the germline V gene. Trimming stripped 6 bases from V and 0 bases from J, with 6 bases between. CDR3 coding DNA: TGTGCCAGCAGGTCGAGCTCTGGGGCCAACGTCCTGACTTTC. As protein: CASRSSSGANVLTF.

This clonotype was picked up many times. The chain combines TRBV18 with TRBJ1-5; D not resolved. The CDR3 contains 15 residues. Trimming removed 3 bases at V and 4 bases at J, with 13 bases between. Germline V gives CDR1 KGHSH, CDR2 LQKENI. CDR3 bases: TGTGCCAGCTCACCGGTGGGCCCTGTGAATCAGCCCCAGCATTTT. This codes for CASSPVGPVNQPQHF.

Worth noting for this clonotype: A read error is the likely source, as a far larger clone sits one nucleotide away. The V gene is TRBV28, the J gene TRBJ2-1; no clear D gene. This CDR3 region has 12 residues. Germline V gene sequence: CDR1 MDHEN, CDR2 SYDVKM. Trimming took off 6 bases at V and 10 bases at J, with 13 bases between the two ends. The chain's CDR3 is CASRPPAREQFF. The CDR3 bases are TGTGCCAGCAGACCCCCCGCGCGGGAGCAGTTCTTC. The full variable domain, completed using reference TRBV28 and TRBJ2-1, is DVKVTQSSRYLVKRTGEKVFLECVQDMDHENMFWYRQDPGLGLRLIYFSYDVKMKEKGDIPEGYSVSREKKERFSLILESASTNQTSMYLCASRPPAREQFFGPGTRLTVL.

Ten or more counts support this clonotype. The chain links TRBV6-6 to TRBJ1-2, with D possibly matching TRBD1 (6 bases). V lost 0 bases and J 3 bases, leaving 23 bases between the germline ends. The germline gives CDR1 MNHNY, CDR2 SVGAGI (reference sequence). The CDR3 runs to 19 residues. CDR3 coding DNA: TGTGCCAGCAGTTACTCGATGGTTGGCCAGGGGAGGAAAGACTATGGCTACACCTTC. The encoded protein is CASSYSMVGQGRKDYGYTF.

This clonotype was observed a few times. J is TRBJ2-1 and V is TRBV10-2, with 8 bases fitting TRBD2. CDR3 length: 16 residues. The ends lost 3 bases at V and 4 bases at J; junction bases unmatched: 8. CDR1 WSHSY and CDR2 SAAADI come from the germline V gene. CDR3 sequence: CASSDSWLAGYNEQFF. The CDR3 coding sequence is TGCGCCAGCAGTGATTCTTGGCTAGCGGGTTACAATGAGCAGTTCTTC.